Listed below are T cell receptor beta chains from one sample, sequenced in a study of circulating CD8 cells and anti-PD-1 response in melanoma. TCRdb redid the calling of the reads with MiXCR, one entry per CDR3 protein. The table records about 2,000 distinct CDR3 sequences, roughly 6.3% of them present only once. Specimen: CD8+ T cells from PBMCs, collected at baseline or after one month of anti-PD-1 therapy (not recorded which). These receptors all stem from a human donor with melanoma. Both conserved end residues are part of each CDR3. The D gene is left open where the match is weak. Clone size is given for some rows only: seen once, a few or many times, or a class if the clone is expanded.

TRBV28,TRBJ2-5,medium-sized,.,TGTGCCGCCGCCCGGGGGGAGACCCAGTACTTC,CAAARGETQYF
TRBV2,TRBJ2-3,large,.,TGTGCCAGCAGTGAGTGGGCGGGGGCTACCGCTAGCACAGATACGCAGTATTTT,CASSEWAGATASTDTQYF
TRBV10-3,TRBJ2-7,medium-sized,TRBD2,TGTGCCATCAGTAACAGCGGGAATGTCTACGAGCAGTACTTC,CAISNSGNVYEQYF
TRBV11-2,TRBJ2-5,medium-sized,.,TGTGCCAGCAGCTTAGAGGCGAACCAAGAGACCCAGTACTTC,CASSLEANQETQYF
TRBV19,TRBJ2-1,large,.,TGTGCCAGTAGTATAGGACAGTTCAATGAGCAGTTCTTC,CASSIGQFNEQFF
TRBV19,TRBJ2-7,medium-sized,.,TGTGCCAGTAGTACCCCGTCCTACGAGCAGTACTTC,CASSTPSYEQYF
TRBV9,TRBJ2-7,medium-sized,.,TGTGCCAGCAGCGTAACGGGCTCGGGGATTCGCGAGCAGTACTTC,CASSVTGSGIREQYF
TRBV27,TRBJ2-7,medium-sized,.,TGTGCCAGCAGTTGGCGCGGGGGCCACGAGCAGTACTTC,CASSWRGGHEQYF
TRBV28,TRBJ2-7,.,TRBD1,TGTGCCAGCAGTCTTGGGACAGGGGGCGGGTACGAGCAGTGCTTC,CASSLGTGGGYEQCF
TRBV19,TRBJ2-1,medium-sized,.,TGTGCCAGTAGTATATGGACAGACAATGAGCAGTTCTTC,CASSIWTDNEQFF
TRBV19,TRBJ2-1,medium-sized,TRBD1,TGTGCCACCACAGGGGGTTTTTACAATGAGCAGTTCTTC,CATTGGFYNEQFF
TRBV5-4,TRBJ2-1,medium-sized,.,TGTGCCAGCAGCTTGGGGCCCGGGGATGAGCAGTTCTTC,CASSLGPGDEQFF
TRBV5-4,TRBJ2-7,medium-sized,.,TGTGCCAGCAGCTTTTCAACGGGAGCCTACGAGCAGTACTTC,CASSFSTGAYEQYF
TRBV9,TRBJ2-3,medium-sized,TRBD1,TGTGCCAGCAGCGACGGGACAGGGTTCCATACGCAGTATTTT,CASSDGTGFHTQYF
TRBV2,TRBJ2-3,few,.,TGTGCCAGCAGACAGGACGGAAACACAGATACGCAGTATTTT,CASRQDGNTDTQYF
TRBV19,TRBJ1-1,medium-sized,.,TGTGCCAGTGGACAGATGAACACTGAAGCTTTCTTT,CASGQMNTEAFF
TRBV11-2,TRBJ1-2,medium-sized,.,TGTGCCAGCAGCTTAGATTTATCGAACTATGGCTACACCTTC,CASSLDLSNYGYTF
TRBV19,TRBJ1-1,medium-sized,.,TGTGCCAGTAGCGACAGTGATAGCGCCATGAACACTGAAGCTTTCTTT,CASSDSDSAMNTEAFF
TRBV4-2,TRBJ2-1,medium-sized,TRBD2,TGTGCCAGCAGCCAAGAGCGGGGGGGCTACAATGAGCAGTTCTTC,CASSQERGGYNEQFF
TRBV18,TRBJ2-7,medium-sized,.,TGTGCCAGCTCACCACCGGCCGGGGTAAGCTCCTACGAGCAGTACTTC,CASSPPAGVSSYEQYF
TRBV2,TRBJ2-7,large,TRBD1,TGTGCCAGCAGTGAACGGCACAGGGGCTACGAGCAGTACTTC,CASSERHRGYEQYF
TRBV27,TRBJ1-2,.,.,TGTGCCAGCAGTTTATCGATGGGGTCCCATAACTATGGCTACACCTTC,CASSLSMGSHNYGYTF
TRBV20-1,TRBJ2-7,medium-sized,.,TGCAGTGCTAGAGTCCTAGCTAATGAGCAGTACTTC,CSARVLANEQYF